The clone carrying this TCR beta chain was detected only once. Profiled with immunoSEQ multiplex PCR; TCRdb holds only in-frame clones, not every one. The profile shows about 54,000 clones, almost 96% of them singletons. Germline loops: CDR1 DFQATT, CDR2 SNEGSKA (reference sequence). The CDR3 sequence is 11 residues long. The V gene lost 4 bases and the J gene lost 10 bases, with 11 bases spanning the gap. The entry originates in a study of control samples from healthy donors and cancer patients. The clonotype originates from a woman in her thirties in good health. The chain has TRBV20-1 and TRBJ2-1; no firm D call. The sequenced material came from blood. The CDR3 DNA reads as TGCAGTGCTAAGTACCCTGGGGAGCAGTTCTTC. This sequence encodes CSAKYPGEQFF.